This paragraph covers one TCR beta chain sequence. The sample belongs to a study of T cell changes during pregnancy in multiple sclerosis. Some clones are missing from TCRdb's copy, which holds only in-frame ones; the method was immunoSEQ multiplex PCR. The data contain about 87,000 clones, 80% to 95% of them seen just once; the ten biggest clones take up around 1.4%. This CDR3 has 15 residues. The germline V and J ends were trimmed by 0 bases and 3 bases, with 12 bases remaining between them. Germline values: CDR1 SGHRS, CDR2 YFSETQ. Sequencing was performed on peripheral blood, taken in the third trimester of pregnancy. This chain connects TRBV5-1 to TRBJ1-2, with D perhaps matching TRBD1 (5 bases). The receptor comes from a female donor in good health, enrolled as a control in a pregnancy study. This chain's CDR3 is CASSLGGIEDYGYTF. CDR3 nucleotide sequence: TGCGCCAGCAGCTTGGGGGGCATTGAGGACTATGGCTACACCTTC. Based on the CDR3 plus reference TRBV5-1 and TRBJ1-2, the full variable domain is KAGVTQTPRYLIKTRGQQVTLSCSPISGHRSVSWYQQTPGQGLQFLFEYFSETQRNKGNFPGRFSGRQFSNSRSEMNVSTLELGDSALYLCASSLGGIEDYGYTFGSGTRLTVV.